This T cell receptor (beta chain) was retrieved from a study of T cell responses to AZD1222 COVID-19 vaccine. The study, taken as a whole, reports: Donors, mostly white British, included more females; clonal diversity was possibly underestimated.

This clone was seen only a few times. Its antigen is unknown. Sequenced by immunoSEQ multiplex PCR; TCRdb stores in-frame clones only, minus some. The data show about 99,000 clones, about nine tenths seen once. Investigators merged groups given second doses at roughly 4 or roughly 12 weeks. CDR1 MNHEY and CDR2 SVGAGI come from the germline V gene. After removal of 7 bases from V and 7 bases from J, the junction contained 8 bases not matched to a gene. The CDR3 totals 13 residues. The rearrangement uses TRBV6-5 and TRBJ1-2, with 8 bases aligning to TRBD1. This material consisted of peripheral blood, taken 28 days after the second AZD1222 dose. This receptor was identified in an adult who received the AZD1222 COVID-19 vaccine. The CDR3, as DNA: TGTGCCAGCAAACCGGGACAGGAGTTTGGCTACACCTTC. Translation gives CASKPGQEFGYTF.